This TCR beta chain was sequenced in a study of T cell responses to AZD1222 COVID-19 vaccine. Findings of the study overall: Among vaccine-associated CD4 TCRs, coverage spanned spike, with dominance at 160-218 and 743-854. Donors skewed white British and female; clonal diversity was possibly underestimated.

This table comes from immunoSEQ multiplex PCR, and its TCRdb copy is limited to in-frame clones, with some not included. The sample lists tens of thousands of clones, 88% occurring once. Trimming shortened V by 4 bases and J by 9 bases, and 6 bases separated the two germline ends. CDR3 size: 11 residues. Germline V gene data show CDR1 as ENHRY and CDR2 as SYGVKD. Concerning this clone: Its specificity is unknown.

This TCR was recovered from an adult who received the MenACWY meningococcal vaccine as a control. The chain carries TRBV10-3 and TRBJ2-2; D is unclear. This specimen consisted of peripheral blood, obtained 28 days after the second dose of the MenACWY control vaccine. CDR3 coding DNA: TGTGCCATCAGTGTATCAAGGGAGCTGTTTTTT. Protein product: CAISVSRELFF.